The clone carrying this TCR beta chain came up many times. What was amplified from RNA transcripts were TCR beta CDR3 regions. When the TCR CDR3 underwent first-round RT-PCR, the HTBI primer set was used. TCRdb independently ran MiXCR on the multiplex PCR reads; one entry per CDR3 protein. The profile shows approximately 520,000 distinct CDR3 sequences, roughly 24% of them singletons. The entry originates in a study of T cells in Graves' hyperthyroidism and ophthalmopathy. PBMCs were derived from roughly 9.6 ml fresh peripheral blood. The V end lost 1 base, the J end lost 4 bases, and 10 bases lay between the germline ends. This CDR3 comprises 14 residues. Germline-derived CDR1 and CDR2 are SGHTA and FQGNSA.

The chain recombines TRBV7-2 with TRBJ1-2; D uncertain. This receptor was taken from a woman aged 25-40 years with Graves' ophthalmopathy. Sequenced: blood. The CDR3 nucleotides read TGTGCCAGCAGCTTAGTCGGCGAGACCTATGGCTACACCTTC. This gives the protein CASSLVGETYGYTF.